This T cell receptor (beta chain) was captured in a study of persistence of HIV-infected CD4 T cells. Study in general: Multiple blood draws of up to roughly 180 mL, except a couple of donors with single leukapheresis.

Regarding the study as a whole: Antigen-responding cells were enriched for degenerate expanded CDR3beta sequences. Compared with CD3/CD28-stimulated cells, CMV- and Gag-responding cells showed lower TCRbeta richness.

The J segment lost 3 bases and the V segment lost 5 bases, leaving 5 bases of the junction unmatched. The germline gives CDR1 ENHRY, CDR2 SYGVKD. This CDR3 has 15 amino acids. To note about this clone: Its target is not known.

Lysates of CMV-infected fibroblasts at approximately 9.4 ug/mL stimulated these cells. Sorting selected CD4+ T cells upregulating both CD40 ligand and CD69. Donors had undetectable plasma HIV-1 RNA, under 50 copies/mL, for 4+ years. Sequencing used immunoSEQ version 4 in survey mode. Assay: immunoSEQ multiplex PCR; the TCRdb copy retains only in-frame clones and omits some. Of 6,000 to 8,500 clones in the sample, around 80% were seen once. The TCR comes from an adult woman with HIV who was CMV-seropositive. The specimen comprised CD4+ T cells sorted from PBMCs after 18-hour stimulation, sampled from a patient who received antiretroviral therapy. J is TRBJ1-2 and V is TRBV10-3; 11 nucleotides match TRBD1. The CDR3 nucleotides are TGTGCCATCAGTTCACCGGGACAGGGGGACTATGGCTACACCTTC. Translating gives CAISSPGQGDYGYTF.